The entry that follows covers one T cell receptor beta chain sequence. The sample comes from a study of blood T cell repertoires in COVID-19. At the level of the study: The study drew acute and convalescent COVID-19 samples from the United States, Italy and Spain. PBMCs, B-cell-depleted T cells, or T cells were the source of the cDNA or gDNA that made up the material.

The authors' processing: Reference gene primer amplification gave estimated nucleated cell counts. Repertoires were generated with immunoSEQ multiplex PCR, while TCRdb's copy carries only in-frame clones and drops some. The V and J calls and the clone size are those of that table, but D and trimming were determined from the DNA. The sample shows roughly 200,000 clones, roughly four fifths of them seen only once. A Seattle source enrolled patients during active infection and followed them longitudinally. Input material: peripheral blood. The source is a woman older than 75 with COVID-19, enrolled during active disease.

The CDR3, as DNA: TGTGCCAGTAGACGTGCGACAGCGAACACTGAAGCTTTCTTT. Amino acid sequence: CASRRATANTEAFF. The chain is built from TRBV19 and TRBJ1-1; tentative D call: TRBD1 (5 bases). Looked up from germline, CDR1 is LNHDA and CDR2 is SQIVND (reference sequence). V dropped 6 bases and J dropped 1 base, with 12 bases sitting between them. The CDR3 spans 14 residues.